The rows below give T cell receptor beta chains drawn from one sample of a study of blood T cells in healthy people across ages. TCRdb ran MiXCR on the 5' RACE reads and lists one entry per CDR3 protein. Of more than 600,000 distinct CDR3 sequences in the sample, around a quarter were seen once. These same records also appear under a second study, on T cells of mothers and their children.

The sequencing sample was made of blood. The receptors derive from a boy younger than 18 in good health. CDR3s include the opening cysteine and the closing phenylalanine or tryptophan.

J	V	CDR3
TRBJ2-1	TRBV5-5	CASSLEFGTYNEQFF
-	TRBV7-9	CASSPDPETQYF
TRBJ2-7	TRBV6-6	CASSYGQVTYEQYF
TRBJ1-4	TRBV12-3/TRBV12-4	CASSPTVNEKLFF
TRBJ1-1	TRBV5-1	CASSCNSGFNEGAFF
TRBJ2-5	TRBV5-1	CASSLTVREETQYF
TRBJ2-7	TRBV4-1	CASSQVRLAGGYEQYF
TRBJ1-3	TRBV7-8	CASSPRRITGNTIYF
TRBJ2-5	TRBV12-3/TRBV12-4	CASSRDGQGQETQYF
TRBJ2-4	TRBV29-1	CSVENRNIQYF
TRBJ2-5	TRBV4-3	CASSQDRSQETQYF
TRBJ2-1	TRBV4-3	CASSQDRESSYNEQFF
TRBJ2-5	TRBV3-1	CASSSEVLAGAPETQYF
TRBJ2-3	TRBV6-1	CASSDRGGLTDTQYF
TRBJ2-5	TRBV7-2	CASSNDYLYIGTQYF
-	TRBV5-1	CASSLETNEQFF
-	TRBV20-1	CSASHGNEQFF
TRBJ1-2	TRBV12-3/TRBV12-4	CASSQGTRFSYGYTF
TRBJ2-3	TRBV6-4	CASSDGRGATDTQYF
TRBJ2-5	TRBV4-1	CASSQDPRLPTHQETQYF
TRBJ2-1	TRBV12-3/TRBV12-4	CASSLDQLQQFF
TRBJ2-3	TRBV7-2	CASSPGLAGGHLTDTQYF
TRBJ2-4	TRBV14	CASSPQATGRIQYF
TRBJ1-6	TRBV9	CASSVDRSSYNSPLHF
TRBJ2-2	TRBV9	CASSVGETSGANTGELFF
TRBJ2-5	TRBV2	CASSYSAPRETQYF
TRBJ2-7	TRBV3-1	CASSQISGDAYEQYF
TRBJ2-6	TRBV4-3	CASSQATGEGANVLTF
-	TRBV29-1	CSVVIVSNEQFF
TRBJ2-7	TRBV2	CASRSWGELTYEQYF
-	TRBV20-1	CSARDRGRLQYF
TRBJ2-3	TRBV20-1	CSARDPRTSADTQYF
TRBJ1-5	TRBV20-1	CSASDSDYQPQHF
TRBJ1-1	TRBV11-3	CASSLRTVGYFTEAFF
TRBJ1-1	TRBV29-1	CSVDKANTEAFF
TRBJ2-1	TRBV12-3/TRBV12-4	CASSFDGTRNEQFF
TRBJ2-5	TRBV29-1	CSVEESGDQETQYF
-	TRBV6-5	CASSYSGGRASYEQYF
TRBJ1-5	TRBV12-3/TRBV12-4	CASSLDGGSQPQHF
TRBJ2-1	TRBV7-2	CASSLGLASYNEQFF
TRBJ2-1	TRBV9	CASSGTGTSTTHEQFF
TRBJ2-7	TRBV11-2	CASSSLTGDLYEQYF
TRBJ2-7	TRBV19	CASSTAAGTTEQYF
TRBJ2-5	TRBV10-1	CASSWSLQETQYF
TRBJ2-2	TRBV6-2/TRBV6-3	CASSFSGAPHGELFF
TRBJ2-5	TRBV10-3	CATARGGGETQYF
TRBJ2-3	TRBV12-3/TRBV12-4	CASSYGLAGVTDTQYF
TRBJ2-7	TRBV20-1	CSARADAPSYEQYF
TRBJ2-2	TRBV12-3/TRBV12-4	CASSLGDRNTGELFF
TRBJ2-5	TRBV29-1	CSVVSRETQYF
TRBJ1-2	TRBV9	CASSVAATDLHYGYTF
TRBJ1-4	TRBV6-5	CASSPTGQNEKLFF
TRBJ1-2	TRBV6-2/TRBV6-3	CASSYGRSGYTF
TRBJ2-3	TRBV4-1	CASSQLIGDTQYF
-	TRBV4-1	CASSQDPGQSYEQYF
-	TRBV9	CASSVVGQGWNEQYF
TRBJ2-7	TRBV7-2	CASSLRPAGNYEQYF
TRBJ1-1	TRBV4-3	CASSQSTGDMNTEAFF
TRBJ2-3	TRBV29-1	CSVEFTDGLADTDTQYF
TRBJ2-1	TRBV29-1	CSLGGGNNEQFF